This T cell receptor (beta chain) is from a study of blood T cell repertoires in COVID-19. Libraries were prepared by immunoSEQ multiplex PCR; TCRdb keeps only in-frame clonotypes and omits some of them. The repertoire consists of hundreds of thousands of clones, with 88% occurring once and the leading ten covering 0.65% to 0.95%. The CDR3 consists of 15 residues. V was clipped by 4 bases and J by 4 bases; unmatched bases: 10. Germline V CDR1 and CDR2: SGHRS, YFSETQ. The chain has TRBV5-1 and TRBJ2-7, with 8 bases that match TRBD2. The sample comprised peripheral blood. The sequence was collected from a woman aged 30 to 39 with acute or convalescent COVID-19. This CDR3 reads CASSPVAGSSYEQYF. DNA for the CDR3: TGCGCCAGCAGCCCTGTAGCGGGATCATCATACGAGCAGTACTTC.